This TCR beta chain comes out of a study of STAT5B mutations in CD4+ large granular lymphocyte leukemia. Findings and caveats of the study: Approximately 25% of private leukemic clonotypes occurred rarely in other patients' non-leukemic repertoires. Top patient clones used TRBV06 genes more often: 8/27 versus 2/35 in controls. Without putative leukemic clones, patient CD4-sorted repertoires remained more clonal than healthy CD4+ repertoires.

V lost 3 bases, J lost 7 bases, and 19 bases lay in between. Germline V CDR1 and CDR2: SGHDN, FVKESK. The CDR3 has 16 amino acids. Produced via immunoSEQ multiplex PCR; TCRdb's table is partial and in-frame only. The table includes about 30,000 clones, more than 75% detected once. In the case of this clone: The antigen is undetermined.

The chain is built from TRBV14 and TRBJ2-1, with unresolved D. Sequenced input: CD4+ T cells from blood buffy coats. This clonotype was sampled from a human donor in good health. The CDR3: CASSHLPLSLRNEQFF. The CDR3 DNA is TGTGCCAGCAGCCACCTCCCGTTGTCCTTAAGGAATGAGCAGTTCTTC.